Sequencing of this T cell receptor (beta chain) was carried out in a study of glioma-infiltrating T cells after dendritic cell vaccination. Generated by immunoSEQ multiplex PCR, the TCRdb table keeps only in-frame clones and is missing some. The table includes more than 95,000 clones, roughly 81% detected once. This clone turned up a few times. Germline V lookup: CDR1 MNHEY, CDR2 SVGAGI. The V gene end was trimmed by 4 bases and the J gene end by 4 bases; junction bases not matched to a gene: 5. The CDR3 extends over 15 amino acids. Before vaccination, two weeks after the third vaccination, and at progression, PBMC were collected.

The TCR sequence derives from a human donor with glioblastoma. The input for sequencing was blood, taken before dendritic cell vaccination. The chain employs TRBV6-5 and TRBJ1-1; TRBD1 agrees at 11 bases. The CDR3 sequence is CASSSGGTGGTEAFF. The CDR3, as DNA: TGTGCCAGCAGTTCAGGTGGGACAGGGGGCACTGAAGCTTTCTTT.